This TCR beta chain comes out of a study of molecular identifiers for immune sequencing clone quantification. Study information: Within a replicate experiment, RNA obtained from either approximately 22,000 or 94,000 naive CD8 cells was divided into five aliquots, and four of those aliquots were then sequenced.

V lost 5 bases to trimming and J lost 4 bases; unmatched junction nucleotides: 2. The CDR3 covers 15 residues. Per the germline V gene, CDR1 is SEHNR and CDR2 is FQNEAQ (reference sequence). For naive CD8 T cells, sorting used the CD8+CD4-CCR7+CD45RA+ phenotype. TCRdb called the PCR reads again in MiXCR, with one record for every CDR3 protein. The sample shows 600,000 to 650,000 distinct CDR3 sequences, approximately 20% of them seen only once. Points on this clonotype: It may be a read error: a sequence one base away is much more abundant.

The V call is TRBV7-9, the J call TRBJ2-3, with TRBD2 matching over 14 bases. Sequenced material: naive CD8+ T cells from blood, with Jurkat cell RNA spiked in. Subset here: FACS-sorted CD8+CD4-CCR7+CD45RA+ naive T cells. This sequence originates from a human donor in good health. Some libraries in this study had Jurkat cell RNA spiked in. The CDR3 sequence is CASSGLAGGPDTQYF. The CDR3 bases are TGTGCCAGCAGCGGACTAGCGGGGGGCCCAGATACGCAGTATTTT.